This T cell receptor beta chain was identified during a study of regulatory T cells in long-lasting Graves disease. Library construction for TCR beta used iRepertoire HTBI primers and Arm-PCR of CDR3 regions. TCRdb used MiXCR to reprocess the multiplex PCR reads, holding one entry per CDR3 protein. The table has hundreds of thousands of distinct CDR3 sequences, about 14% seen once. Trimming at V came to 4 bases and at J to 3 bases, leaving 7 bases not matched to a gene. This CDR3 has 16 amino acids. The V gene's germline CDR1 is SGHAT and CDR2 FQNNGV. Time point in this sample: newly diagnosed GD, antithyroid drugs for less than 3 months. PBMC RNA served as the TCR library source. This clonotype was picked up many times.

The sequencing here drew on peripheral blood mononuclear cells (PBMCs), taken at new diagnosis, from a patient treated with antithyroid drugs. The J gene is TRBJ2-1, the V gene TRBV11-2; TRBD2 matches 9 bases. The source is a female donor with Graves disease. The CDR3 DNA reads TGTGCCAGCAGCTGGACCCTAGCGGGGATCTACAATGAGCAGTTCTTC. Its translation: CASSWTLAGIYNEQFF.